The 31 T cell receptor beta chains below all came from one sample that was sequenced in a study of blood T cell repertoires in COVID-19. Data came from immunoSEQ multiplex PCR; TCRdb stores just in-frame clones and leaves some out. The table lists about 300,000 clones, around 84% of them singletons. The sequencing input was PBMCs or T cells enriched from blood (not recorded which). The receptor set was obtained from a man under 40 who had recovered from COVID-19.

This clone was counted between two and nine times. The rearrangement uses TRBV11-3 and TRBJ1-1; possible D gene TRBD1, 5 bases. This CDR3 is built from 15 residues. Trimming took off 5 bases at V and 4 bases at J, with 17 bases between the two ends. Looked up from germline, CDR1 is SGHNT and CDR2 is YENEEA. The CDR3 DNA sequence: TGTGCCAGCAGCCGACAAGGGGAGGGGAGCACTGAAGCTTTCTTT. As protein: CASSRQGEGSTEAFF.

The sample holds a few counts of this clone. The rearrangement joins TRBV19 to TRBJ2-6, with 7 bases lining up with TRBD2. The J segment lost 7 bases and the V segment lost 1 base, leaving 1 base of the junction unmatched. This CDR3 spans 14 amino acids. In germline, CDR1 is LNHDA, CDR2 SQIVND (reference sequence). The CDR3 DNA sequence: TGTGCCAGTAGTATAGGACTAGCCGCCAACGTCCTGACTTTC. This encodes CASSIGLAANVLTF.

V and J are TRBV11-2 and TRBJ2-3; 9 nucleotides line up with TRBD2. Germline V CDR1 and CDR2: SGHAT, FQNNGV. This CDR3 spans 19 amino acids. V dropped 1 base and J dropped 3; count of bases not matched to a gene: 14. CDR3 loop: CASSLGVREREALTDTQYF. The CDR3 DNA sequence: TGTGCCAGCAGCTTAGGGGTTAGGGAGCGGGAGGCTCTTACAGATACGCAGTATTTT.

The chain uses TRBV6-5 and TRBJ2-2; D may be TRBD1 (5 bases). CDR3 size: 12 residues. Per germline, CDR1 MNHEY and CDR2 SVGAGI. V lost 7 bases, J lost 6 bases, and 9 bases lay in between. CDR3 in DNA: TGTGCCAGCACCCTACAGGCCGGGGAGCTGTTTTTT. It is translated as CASTLQAGELFF.

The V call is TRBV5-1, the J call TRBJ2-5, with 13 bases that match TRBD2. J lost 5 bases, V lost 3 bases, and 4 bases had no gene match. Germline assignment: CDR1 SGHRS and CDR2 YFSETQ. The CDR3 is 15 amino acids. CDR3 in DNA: TGCGCCAGCAGCTGGACTAGCGGGAGTCGGGAGACCCAGTACTTC. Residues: CASSWTSGSRETQYF. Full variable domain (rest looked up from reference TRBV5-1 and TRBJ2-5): KAGVTQTPRYLIKTRGQQVTLSCSPISGHRSVSWYQQTPGQGLQFLFEYFSETQRNKGNFPGRFSGRQFSNSRSEMNVSTLELGDSALYLCASSWTSGSRETQYFGPGTRLLVL.

The CDR3 nucleotides are TGTGCCAGCAGCCAAGAGGACAGGGGGCGGGGAGAGCAGTACTTC. Translation gives CASSQEDRGRGEQYF. This rearrangement joins TRBV3-1 (or the pseudogene TRBV3-2) to TRBJ2-7, with 11 nucleotides matching TRBD1. The trim removed 0 bases at V and 7 bases at J, leaving 5 bases unmatched. Germline values: CDR1 LGHDT, CDR2 YNNKEL (reference sequence). There are 15 residues in the CDR3.

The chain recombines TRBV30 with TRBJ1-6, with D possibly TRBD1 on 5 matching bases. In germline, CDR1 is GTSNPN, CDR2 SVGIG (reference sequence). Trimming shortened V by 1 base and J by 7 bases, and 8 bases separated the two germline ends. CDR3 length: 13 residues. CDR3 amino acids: CAWSGQGNSPLHF. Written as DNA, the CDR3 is TGTGCCTGGAGTGGGCAGGGCAATTCACCCCTCCACTTT.

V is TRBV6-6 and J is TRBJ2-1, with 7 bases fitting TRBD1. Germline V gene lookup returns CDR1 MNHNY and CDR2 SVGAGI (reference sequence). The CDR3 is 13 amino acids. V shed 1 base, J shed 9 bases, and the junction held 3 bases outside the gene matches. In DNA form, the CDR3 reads TGTGCCAGCAGTTACTGGACAGGATTTGAGCAGTTCTTC. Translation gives CASSYWTGFEQFF.

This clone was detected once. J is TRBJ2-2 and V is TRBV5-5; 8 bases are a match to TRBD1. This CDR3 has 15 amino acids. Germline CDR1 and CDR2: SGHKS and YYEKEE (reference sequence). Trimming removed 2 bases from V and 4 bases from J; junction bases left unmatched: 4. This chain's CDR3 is CASSFFTGGTGELFF. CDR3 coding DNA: TGTGCCAGCAGCTTTTTCACAGGGGGCACCGGGGAGCTGTTTTTT.

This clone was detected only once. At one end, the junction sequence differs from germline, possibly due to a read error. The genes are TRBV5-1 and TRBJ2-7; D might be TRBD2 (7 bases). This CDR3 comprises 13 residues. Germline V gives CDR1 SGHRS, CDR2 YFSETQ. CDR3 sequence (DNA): TGCGCCCGCAGAGGGGGGGGAGTATACGAGCAGTACTTC. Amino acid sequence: CARRGGGVYEQYF.

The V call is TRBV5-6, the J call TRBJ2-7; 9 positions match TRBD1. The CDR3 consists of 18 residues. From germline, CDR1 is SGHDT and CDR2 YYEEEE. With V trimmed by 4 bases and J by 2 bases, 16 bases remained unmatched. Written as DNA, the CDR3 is TGTGCCAGCAGCAATATCCGGACAGGGGAGTCTAGGGCCTACGAGCAGTACTTC. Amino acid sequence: CASSNIRTGESRAYEQYF.

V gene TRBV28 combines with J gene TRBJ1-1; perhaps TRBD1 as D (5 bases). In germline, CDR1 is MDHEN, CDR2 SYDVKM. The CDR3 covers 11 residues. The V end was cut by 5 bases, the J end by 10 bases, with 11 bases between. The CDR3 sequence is CASSPSGVAFF. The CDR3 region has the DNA TGTGCCAGCAGTCCCTCGGGGGTAGCTTTCTTT. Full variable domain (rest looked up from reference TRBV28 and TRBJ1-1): DVKVTQSSRYLVKRTGEKVFLECVQDMDHENMFWYRQDPGLGLRLIYFSYDVKMKEKGDIPEGYSVSREKKERFSLILESASTNQTSMYLCASSPSGVAFFGQGTRLTVV.

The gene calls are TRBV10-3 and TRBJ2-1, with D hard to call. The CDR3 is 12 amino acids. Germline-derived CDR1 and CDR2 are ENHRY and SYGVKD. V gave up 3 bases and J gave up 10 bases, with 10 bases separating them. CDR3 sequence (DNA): TGTGCCATCAGTGAACTCTCGTCGGAGCAGTTCTTC. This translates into CAISELSSEQFF.

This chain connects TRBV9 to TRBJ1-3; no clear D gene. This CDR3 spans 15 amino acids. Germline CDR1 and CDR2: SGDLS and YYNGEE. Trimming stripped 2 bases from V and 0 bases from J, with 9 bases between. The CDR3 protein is CASSVEGSSGNTIYF. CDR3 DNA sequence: TGTGCCAGCAGCGTCGAGGGCTCCTCTGGAAACACCATATATTTT.

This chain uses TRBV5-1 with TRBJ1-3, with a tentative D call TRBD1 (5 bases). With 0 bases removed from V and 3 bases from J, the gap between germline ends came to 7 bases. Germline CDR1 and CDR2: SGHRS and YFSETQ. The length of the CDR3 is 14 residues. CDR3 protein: CASSLAGYGNTIYF. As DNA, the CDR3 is TGCGCCAGCAGCTTGGCAGGGTATGGAAACACCATATATTTT.

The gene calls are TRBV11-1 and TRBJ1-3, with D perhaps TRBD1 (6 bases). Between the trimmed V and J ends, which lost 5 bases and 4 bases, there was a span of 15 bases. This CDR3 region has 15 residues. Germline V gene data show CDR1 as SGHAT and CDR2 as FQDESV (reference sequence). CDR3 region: CASSPGGGAGNTIYF. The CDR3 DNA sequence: TGTGCCAGCAGCCCCGGCGGGGGGGCCGGAAACACCATATATTTT.

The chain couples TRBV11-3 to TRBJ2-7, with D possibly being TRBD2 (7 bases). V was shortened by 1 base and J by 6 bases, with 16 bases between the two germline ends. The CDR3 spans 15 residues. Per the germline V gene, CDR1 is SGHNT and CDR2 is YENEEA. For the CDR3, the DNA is TGTGCCAGCAGCTTAGGGGCGGGGGCATACCGCGAGCAGTACTTC. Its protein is CASSLGAGAYREQYF.

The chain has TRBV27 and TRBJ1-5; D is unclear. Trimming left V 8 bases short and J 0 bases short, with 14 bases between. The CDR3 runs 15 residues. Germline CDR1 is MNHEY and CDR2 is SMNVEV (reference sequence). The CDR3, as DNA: TGTGCCAGCGGTAAAATGGCAGTTAGCAATCAGCCCCAGCATTTT. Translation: CASGKMAVSNQPQHF.

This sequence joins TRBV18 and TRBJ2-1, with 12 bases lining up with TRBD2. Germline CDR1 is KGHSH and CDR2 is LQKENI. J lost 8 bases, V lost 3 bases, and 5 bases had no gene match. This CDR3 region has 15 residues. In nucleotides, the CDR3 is TGTGCCAGCTCACCGTTGACTAGCGGGGGCCATGAGCAGTTCTTC. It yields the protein CASSPLTSGGHEQFF.

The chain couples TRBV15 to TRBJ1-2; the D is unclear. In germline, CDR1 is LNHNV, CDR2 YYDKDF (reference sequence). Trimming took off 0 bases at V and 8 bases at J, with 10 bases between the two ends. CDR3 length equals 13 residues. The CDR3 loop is CATSRDHARGYTF. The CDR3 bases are TGTGCCACCAGCAGAGATCACGCCAGAGGCTACACCTTC.

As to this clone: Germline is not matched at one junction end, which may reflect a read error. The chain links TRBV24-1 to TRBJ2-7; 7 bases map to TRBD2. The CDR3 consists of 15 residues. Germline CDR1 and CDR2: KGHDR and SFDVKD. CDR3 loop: CVTATGLDSSYEQYF. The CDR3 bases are TGTGTCACCGCCACCGGACTAGATTCTTCCTACGAGCAGTACTTC.

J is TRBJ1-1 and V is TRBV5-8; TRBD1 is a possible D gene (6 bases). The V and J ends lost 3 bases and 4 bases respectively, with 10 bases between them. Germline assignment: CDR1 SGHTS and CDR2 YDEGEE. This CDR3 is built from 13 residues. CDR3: CASSYDRITEAFF. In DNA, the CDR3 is TGTGCCAGCAGCTACGACAGGATCACTGAAGCTTTCTTT.

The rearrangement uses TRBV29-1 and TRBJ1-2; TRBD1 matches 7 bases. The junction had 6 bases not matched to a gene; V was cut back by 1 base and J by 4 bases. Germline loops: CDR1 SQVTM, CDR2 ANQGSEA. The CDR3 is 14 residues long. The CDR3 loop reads CSVEAKGAGYGYTF. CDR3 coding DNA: TGCAGCGTTGAAGCGAAGGGGGCAGGCTATGGCTACACCTTC.

CDR3 in DNA: TGCGCCAGCATGGGACAGGGGACCATTAAAGCTTTCTTT. This translates into CASMGQGTIKAFF. The rearrangement uses TRBV10-1 and TRBJ1-1; 10 bases agree with TRBD1. The germline V gene has CDR1 WNHNN and CDR2 SYGVQD (reference sequence). This CDR3 is 13 amino acids long. The junction had 8 bases not matched to a gene; V was cut back by 7 bases and J by 9 bases.

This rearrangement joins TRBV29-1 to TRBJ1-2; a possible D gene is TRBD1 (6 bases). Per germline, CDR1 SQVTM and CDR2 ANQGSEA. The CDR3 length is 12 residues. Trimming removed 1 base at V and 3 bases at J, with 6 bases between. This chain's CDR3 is CSVEGTDYGYTF. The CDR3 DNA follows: TGCAGCGTTGAAGGGACAGACTATGGCTACACCTTC.

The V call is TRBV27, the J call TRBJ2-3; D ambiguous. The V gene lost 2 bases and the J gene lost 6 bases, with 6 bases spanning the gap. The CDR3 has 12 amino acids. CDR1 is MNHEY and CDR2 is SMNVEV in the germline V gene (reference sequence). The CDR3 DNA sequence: TGTGCCAGCAGTTTAATCGGGGATACGCAGTATTTT. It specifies CASSLIGDTQYF.

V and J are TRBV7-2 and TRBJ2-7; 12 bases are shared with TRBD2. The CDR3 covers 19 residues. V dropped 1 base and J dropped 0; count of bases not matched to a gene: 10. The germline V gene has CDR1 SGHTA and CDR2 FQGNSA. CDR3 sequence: CASSLGPGLAGQSSYEQYF. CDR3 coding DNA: TGTGCCAGCAGCTTAGGTCCGGGACTAGCGGGCCAGAGCTCCTACGAGCAGTACTTC.

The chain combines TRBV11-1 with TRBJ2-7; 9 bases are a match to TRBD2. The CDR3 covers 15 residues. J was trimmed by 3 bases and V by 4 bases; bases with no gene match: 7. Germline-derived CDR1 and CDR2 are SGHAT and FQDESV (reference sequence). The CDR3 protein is CASSSSSGIGYEQYF. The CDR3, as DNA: TGTGCCAGCAGCTCGTCTAGCGGGATAGGCTACGAGCAGTACTTC.

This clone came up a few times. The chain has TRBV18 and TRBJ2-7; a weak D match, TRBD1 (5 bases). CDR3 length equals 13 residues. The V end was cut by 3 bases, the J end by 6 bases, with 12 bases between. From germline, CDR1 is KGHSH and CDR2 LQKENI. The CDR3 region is CASSPLDKVEQYF. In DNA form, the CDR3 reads TGTGCCAGCTCACCGCTGGACAAGGTCGAGCAGTACTTC.

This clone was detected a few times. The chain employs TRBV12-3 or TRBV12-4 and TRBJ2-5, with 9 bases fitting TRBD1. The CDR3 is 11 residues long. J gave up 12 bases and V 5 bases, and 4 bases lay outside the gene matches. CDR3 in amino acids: CASSNRDREYF. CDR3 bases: TGTGCCAGCAGTAACCGGGACAGGGAGTACTTC.

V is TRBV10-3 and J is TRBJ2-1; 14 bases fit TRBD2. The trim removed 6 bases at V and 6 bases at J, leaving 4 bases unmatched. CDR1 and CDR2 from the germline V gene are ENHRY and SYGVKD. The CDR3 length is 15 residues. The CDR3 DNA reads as TGTGCCATCAGCCCCGGGACTAGCGGGGGCAATGAGCAGTTCTTC. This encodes CAISPGTSGGNEQFF.